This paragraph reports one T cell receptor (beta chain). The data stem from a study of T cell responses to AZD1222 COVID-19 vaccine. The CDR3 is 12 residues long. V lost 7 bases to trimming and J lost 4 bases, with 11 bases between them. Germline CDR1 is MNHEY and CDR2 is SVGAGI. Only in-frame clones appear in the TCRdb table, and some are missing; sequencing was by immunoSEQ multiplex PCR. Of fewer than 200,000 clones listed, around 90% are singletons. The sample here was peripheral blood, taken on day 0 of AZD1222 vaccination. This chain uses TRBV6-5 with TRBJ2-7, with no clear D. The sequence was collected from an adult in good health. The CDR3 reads CASNELGYEQYF. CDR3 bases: TGTGCCAGCAACGAGCTGGGGTACGAGCAGTACTTC.